The 16 T cell receptor beta chains given below trace back to one sample, sequenced in a study of T cells in Graves' hyperthyroidism and ophthalmopathy. TCR beta CDR3 regions were amplified from RNA transcripts. With the HTBI primer set, the TCR CDR3 went through a first round of RT-PCR. TCRdb itself ran the multiplex PCR reads through MiXCR, one entry per CDR3 protein. The repertoire holds about 770,000 distinct CDR3 sequences, with roughly a sixth as singletons. The sample taken for sequencing was blood. These receptors all stem from a woman aged 50 to 60 with Graves' hyperthyroidism that later progressed to Graves' ophthalmopathy.

The sample holds many counts of this clonotype. The junction shows a germline mismatch at one end, possibly a read error. The chain joins TRBV5-1 to TRBJ2-2; D unclear. The CDR3 runs to 15 residues. Germline lookup yields CDR1 SGHRS and CDR2 YFSETQ. CDR3 loop: CASRLGTANTGELFF. CDR3 DNA sequence: TGCGCCAGCAGGTTGGGCACCGCGAACACCGGGGAGCTGTTTTTT.

This chain uses TRBV5-1 with TRBJ2-3; 10 nucleotides agree with TRBD1. The germline gives CDR1 SGHRS, CDR2 YFSETQ. V was pared by 0 bases and J by 5 bases, with 3 bases of the junction left unmatched. This CDR3 has 15 amino acids. CDR3 sequence: CASSLVDRGVDTQYF. The CDR3 DNA reads as TGCGCCAGCAGCTTGGTGGACAGGGGGGTAGATACGCAGTATTTT. Using reference TRBV5-1 and TRBJ2-3 for the parts outside the CDR3, the full variable domain is KAGVTQTPRYLIKTRGQQVTLSCSPISGHRSVSWYQQTPGQGLQFLFEYFSETQRNKGNFPGRFSGRQFSNSRSEMNVSTLELGDSALYLCASSLVDRGVDTQYFGPGTRLTVL.

V gene TRBV7-9 combines with J gene TRBJ1-6; 8 nucleotides agree with TRBD1. In germline, CDR1 is SEHNR, CDR2 FQNEAQ (reference sequence). CDR3 length: 16 residues. V shed 5 bases and J 7 bases; nucleotides not matched to a gene: 10. The CDR3 spells CASSRTGTGRNSPLHF. DNA for the CDR3: TGTGCCAGCAGCCGCACCGGGACAGGCCGAAATTCACCCCTCCACTTT.

This clonotype was counted at least ten times. The gene calls are TRBV20-1 and TRBJ2-1; D uncertain. CDR3 size: 13 residues. Germline V gives CDR1 DFQATT, CDR2 SNEGSKA (reference sequence). V dropped 3 bases and J dropped 0 bases, with 6 bases sitting between them. The CDR3, as DNA: TGCAGTGCTAGGGGCGTCTCCTACAATGAGCAGTTCTTC. Protein product: CSARGVSYNEQFF.

A few counts support this clonotype. V gene TRBV18 combines with J gene TRBJ1-5, with a tentative D call TRBD1 (6 bases). This CDR3 region has 17 residues. CDR1 and CDR2 from the germline V gene are KGHSH and LQKENI. V shed 4 bases and J shed 5 bases, with 21 bases lying between them. The CDR3: CASSRGPLDHGDQPQHF. The CDR3 nucleotides are TGTGCCAGCTCACGGGGGCCGTTGGACCATGGGGATCAGCCCCAGCATTTT.

This clonotype was detected many times. V and J are TRBV3-1 and TRBJ2-1, with a weak D call TRBD1 (6 bases). V was pared by 0 bases and J by 7 bases, with 19 bases between. CDR1 and CDR2 (germline): LGHDT, YNNKEL (reference sequence). This CDR3 has 17 amino acids. CDR3 DNA: TGTGCCAGCAGCCAAGATCCCCCAGGGGTTTTAGGGAATGAGCAGTTCTTC. This translates into CASSQDPPGVLGNEQFF.

This clonotype appeared a few times. The V call is TRBV6-1, the J call TRBJ2-3; perhaps TRBD1 as D (6 bases). There are 15 residues in the CDR3. Looked up from germline, CDR1 is MNHNS and CDR2 is SASEGT. V was shortened by 6 bases and J by 1 base, with 14 bases between the two germline ends. The CDR3 protein is CASRHRDNGTDTQYF. The CDR3 coding sequence is TGTGCCAGCAGGCACCGGGACAACGGCACAGATACGCAGTATTTT.

This clonotype was picked up many times. The chain recombines TRBV5-1 with TRBJ2-5; D gene ambiguous. There are 13 residues in the CDR3. The V end was cut by 0 bases, the J end by 4 bases, with 7 bases between. Germline V lookup: CDR1 SGHRS, CDR2 YFSETQ. In nucleotides, the CDR3 is TGCGCCAGCAGCTTGGCGGCTACAGAGACCCAGTACTTC. Amino acid sequence: CASSLAATETQYF.

The V and J genes are TRBV2 and TRBJ2-1; 7 bases match TRBD1. This CDR3 contains 16 residues. The V and J ends lost 5 bases and 4 bases, in that order; junction bases with no gene match: 11. Germline V CDR1 and CDR2: SNHLY, FYNNEI. The CDR3 reads CASSQNRGYGYNEQFF. The CDR3 DNA reads TGTGCCAGCAGTCAAAACAGGGGATACGGGTACAATGAGCAGTTCTTC.

The chain is built from TRBV6-1 and TRBJ1-5, with unresolved D. Germline V gene sequence: CDR1 MNHNS, CDR2 SASEGT. The ends were cut back, 5 bases at V and 1 base at J, with 12 bases in the middle. This CDR3 is built from 15 residues. For the CDR3, the DNA is TGTGCCAGCAGTAAGGGTCAAAGAAGCAATCAGCCCCAGCATTTT. Translating it yields CASSKGQRSNQPQHF.

A few counts support this clonotype. The chain couples TRBV19 to TRBJ1-5; 8 nucleotides line up with TRBD1. The CDR3 consists of 14 residues. V lost 6 bases, J lost 3 bases, and 4 bases stayed unmatched. Germline values: CDR1 LNHDA, CDR2 SQIVND (reference sequence). The CDR3 DNA follows: TGTGCCAGTAGAAGGACAGGGAACAATCAGCCCCAGCATTTT. Amino acid sequence: CASRRTGNNQPQHF.

This clonotype showed up many times. The gene calls are TRBV24-1 and TRBJ2-1; no clear D gene. Per germline, CDR1 KGHDR and CDR2 SFDVKD. The ends were cut back, 1 base at V and 5 bases at J, with 8 bases in the middle. CDR3 length: 14 amino acids. This CDR3 is CATSDFPRNNEQFF. Here the CDR3 DNA reads TGTGCCACCAGTGATTTTCCTCGAAACAATGAGCAGTTCTTC.

This clonotype has only a few counts. The gene calls are TRBV9 and TRBJ2-2; D gene uncertain. The V gene lost 0 bases and the J gene lost 6 bases, with 3 bases spanning the gap. Germline V gene lookup returns CDR1 SGDLS and CDR2 YYNGEE. This CDR3 region has 12 residues. For the CDR3, the DNA is TGTGCCAGCAGCGTAGCTCCCGGGGAGCTGTTTTTT. This sequence encodes CASSVAPGELFF. The full variable domain, its missing parts supplied by reference TRBV9 and TRBJ2-2, is DSGVTQTPKHLITATGQRVTLRCSPRSGDLSVYWYQQSLDQGLQFLIQYYNGEERAKGNILERFSAQQFPDLHSELNLSSLELGDSALYFCASSVAPGELFFGEGSRLTVL.

In this sample, this clonotype turned up many times. This chain connects TRBV12-3 or TRBV12-4 to TRBJ1-1; D not certain. The CDR3 has 14 amino acids. V was trimmed by 6 bases and J by 0 bases, leaving 11 bases between them. The CDR3 protein is CASSNTGMNTEAFF. The DNA of the CDR3 is TGTGCCAGCAGCAATACTGGGATGAACACTGAAGCTTTCTTT.

The chain is built from TRBV7-9 and TRBJ1-2; TRBD1 matches 11 bases. Losses at the gene ends were 4 bases for V and 3 bases for J; bases not matched to a gene: 7. Germline values: CDR1 SEHNR, CDR2 FQNEAQ (reference sequence). This CDR3 has 16 residues. Here the CDR3 reads CASSSRDRGSYYGYTF. CDR3 sequence (DNA): TGTGCCAGCAGCTCCCGGGACAGGGGGTCTTACTATGGCTACACCTTC.

This clonotype was seen many times. The rearrangement uses TRBV2 and TRBJ1-5; a possible D gene is TRBD1 (6 bases). V lost 4 bases and J lost 3, with 16 bases in between. This CDR3 comprises 16 residues. Germline lookup yields CDR1 SNHLY and CDR2 FYNNEI. The CDR3 loop reads CASSGRRLGHNQPQHF. The CDR3 region has the DNA TGTGCCAGCAGTGGGAGGAGATTGGGACACAATCAGCCCCAGCATTTT.